What follows is one T cell receptor beta chain and its context. Its cognate antigen is unknown. This record belongs to a study of cytomegalovirus exposure and HLA in healthy donors. Study-level results: Accurate predictions that matched the HLA-A and HLA-B alleles of most subjects were reportedly made from TCR beta sequences.

Trimming at V came to 5 bases and at J to 5 bases, leaving 6 bases not matched to a gene. The V gene's germline CDR1 is LGHNA and CDR2 YSLEER. The CDR3 sequence is 14 residues long. Use of 60 Vbeta and 13 Jbeta primers characterized the PCR. Here immunoSEQ multiplex PCR was the method, and the copy in TCRdb shows in-frame clones only, minus some. The data show about 170,000 clones, approximately 70% seen once. The sample consisted of PBMCs. The sequence derives from a middle-aged man in good health and CMV-seropositive. This chain links TRBV4-3 with TRBJ2-7, with 10 bases fitting TRBD1. The CDR3 nucleotides read TGCGCCAGCAGCTCCGGGACAGGGGACGACGAGCAGTACTTC. Its translation is CASSSGTGDDEQYF.